These 15 T cell receptor beta chains were sequenced from one sample in a study of human T cells and chemical hapten exposure. The time point: pre-sensitization, week 0. Treatment here: therapeutic diphenylcyclopropenone sensitization with weekly scalp DPC. TCRdb ran MiXCR on the RACE reads and lists one entry per CDR3 protein. The sample carries under 95,000 distinct CDR3 sequences, 8.5% to 9% recorded once. The sequencing used whole blood, collected in connection with sensitization to the hapten diphenylcyclopropenone (DPC). The receptors stem from a man in his forties or fifties with alopecia areata. Some clones in this sample may be carry-over from other donors' samples.

This clonotype has only a few counts. The J gene is TRBJ1-5, the V gene TRBV24-1, with D uncertain. The CDR3 is made up of 13 amino acids. Trimming left V 5 bases short and J 13 bases short, with 17 bases between. Germline values: CDR1 KGHDR, CDR2 SFDVKD. CDR3 sequence: CATSASTGDRQHF. DNA for the CDR3: TGTGCCACCAGTGCCTCAACCGGCGATAGACAGCATTTT.

This clonotype came up a few times. J is TRBJ2-6 and V is TRBV5-1; weak D call: TRBD2 (5 bases). There are 15 residues in the CDR3. Germline CDR1 reads SGHRS; CDR2 reads YFSETQ. V was shortened by 4 bases and J by 3 bases, with 11 bases between the two germline ends. The CDR3 protein is CASSRGSDGANVLTF. The DNA of the CDR3 is TGCGCCAGCAGCCGGGGATCTGATGGGGCCAACGTCCTGACTTTC.

The J gene is TRBJ1-4, the V gene TRBV2; 7 nucleotides match TRBD1. The germline CDR1 and CDR2 sequences are SNHLY and FYNNEI. The CDR3 is made up of 15 amino acids. J was trimmed by 7 bases and V by 6 bases; bases with no gene match: 11. The CDR3 coding sequence is TGTGCCAGCAGGAAGGAGGGGGCGAATCGTGAAAAACTGTTTTTT. Its translation is CASRKEGANREKLFF.

This clonotype was picked up many times. This rearrangement joins TRBV27 to TRBJ1-6; D unresolved. CDR3 length: 15 amino acids. Trimming removed 8 bases from V and 4 bases from J, with 15 bases in between. Germline V gives CDR1 MNHEY, CDR2 SMNVEV (reference sequence). The DNA for the CDR3 is TGTGCCAGCGGATCCGCCGGGCGATATAATTCACCCCTCCACTTT. Translation gives CASGSAGRYNSPLHF.

V gene TRBV6-2 or TRBV6-3 combines with J gene TRBJ2-1; possibly TRBD1 or TRBD2 for D (5 bases each). The V end was cut by 7 bases, the J end by 7 bases, with 17 bases between. Germline V gene sequence: CDR1 MNHEY, CDR2 SVGEGT. The CDR3 runs to 14 residues. CDR3 bases: TGTGCCAGCACCCCTTCCGGGACGGGGAATGAGCAGTTCTTC. It encodes CASTPSGTGNEQFF.

The rearrangement uses TRBV13 and TRBJ2-7; TRBD1 aligns across 9 bases. This CDR3 is 15 amino acids long. CDR1 and CDR2 from the germline V gene are PRHDT and FYEKMQ (reference sequence). J gave up 2 bases and V 5 bases, and 7 bases lay outside the gene matches. The CDR3 DNA reads as TGTGCCAGCAGCCCCCGACAGGGGGGAGCCTACGAGCAGTACTTC. Translating gives CASSPRQGGAYEQYF. Using reference TRBV13 and TRBJ2-7 for the parts outside the CDR3, the full variable domain is AAGVIQSPRHLIKEKRETATLKCYPIPRHDTVYWYQQGPGQDPQFLISFYEKMQSDKGSIPDRFSAQQFSDYHSELNMSSLELGDSALYFCASSPRQGGAYEQYFGPGTRLTVT.

CDR3 protein: CASSLAGGAPGELFF. The DNA of the CDR3 is TGCGCCAGCAGCTTGGCGGGGGGCGCCCCGGGGGAGCTGTTTTTT. The rearrangement uses TRBV5-1 and TRBJ2-2, with D possibly matching TRBD2 (7 bases). V lost 0 bases to trimming and J lost 8 bases, with 14 bases between them. This CDR3 comprises 15 residues. CDR1 SGHRS and CDR2 YFSETQ come from the germline V gene.

This clonotype was observed a handful of times. CDR3 region: CASSTRTGGTEAFF. Written as DNA, the CDR3 is TGTGCCAGCAGCACTAGGACAGGGGGCACTGAAGCTTTCTTT. The chain uses TRBV11-1 and TRBJ1-1, with TRBD1 matching 10 bases. With 5 bases clipped from V and 4 bases from J, the junction kept 4 bases outside the gene matches. This CDR3 has 14 amino acids. Germline V gene sequence: CDR1 SGHAT, CDR2 FQDESV (reference sequence). Complete variable domain (other parts from reference TRBV11-1 and TRBJ1-1): EAEVAQSPRYKITEKSQAVAFWCDPISGHATLYWYRQILGQGPELLVQFQDESVVDDSQLPKDRFSAERLKGVDSTLKIQPAELGDSAMYLCASSTRTGGTEAFFGQGTRLTVV.

This clonotype was detected many times. The CDR3 reads CASSTRGPGTEAFF. The CDR3, as DNA: TGTGCCAGTAGTACCAGGGGCCCGGGGACTGAAGCTTTCTTT. The rearrangement joins TRBV19 to TRBJ1-1; TRBD1 might be the D (6 bases). Trimming took off 4 bases at V and 5 bases at J, with 14 bases between the two ends. CDR3 length: 14 residues. Germline CDR1 reads LNHDA; CDR2 reads SQIVND (reference sequence).

V and J are TRBV4-2 and TRBJ2-1; TRBD2 matches at 8 bases. With 2 bases clipped from V and 6 bases from J, the junction kept 9 bases outside the gene matches. The germline gives CDR1 LGHNA, CDR2 YNFKEQ. The CDR3 length is 16 residues. The CDR3 region is CASSQSSGSQPNEQFF. CDR3 DNA: TGTGCCAGCAGCCAATCCAGCGGGAGCCAACCCAATGAGCAGTTCTTC.

The chain combines TRBV10-3 with TRBJ2-1, with D hard to call. The CDR3 totals 13 residues. Germline CDR1 and CDR2: ENHRY and SYGVKD. Trimming stripped 3 bases from V and 13 bases from J, with 16 bases between. The CDR3 nucleotides read TGTGCCATCAGTGACCGAAAGCAGGCCCTACAGTTCTTC. It specifies CAISDRKQALQFF.

This clonotype was observed a handful of times. The chain uses TRBV6-2 or TRBV6-3 and TRBJ1-5, with D maybe TRBD1 (6 bases). The germline V and J ends were trimmed by 5 bases and 3 bases, with 20 bases remaining between them. The CDR3 spans 17 residues. Germline V lookup: CDR1 MNHEY, CDR2 SVGEGT. CDR3 in amino acids: CASSRFTGTLNNQPQHF. Written as DNA, the CDR3 is TGTGCCAGCAGTCGATTCACCGGGACACTGAACAATCAGCCCCAGCATTTT.

This clonotype has a handful of counts. The V gene is TRBV5-1, the J gene TRBJ1-4; D is ambiguous. Trimming removed 4 bases from V and 4 bases from J, with 11 bases in between. The CDR3 totals 14 residues. Germline CDR1 is SGHRS and CDR2 is YFSETQ. CDR3 loop: CASSQDGGNEKLFF. The CDR3 DNA is TGCGCCAGCAGCCAAGACGGTGGTAATGAAAAACTGTTTTTT.

This clonotype was recorded at least ten times. The chain's CDR3 is CSAAQGIDTQYF. In DNA form, the CDR3 reads TGCAGCGCCGCCCAGGGGATAGATACGCAGTATTTT. This rearrangement joins TRBV29-1 to TRBJ2-3; TRBD1 might be the D (6 bases). Deletions cut 7 bases from V and 5 bases from J, with 13 bases between. The CDR3 sequence is 12 residues long. Germline CDR1 and CDR2: SQVTM and ANQGSEA.

There are many counts of this clonotype. The V call is TRBV29-1, the J call TRBJ2-3; 8 bases are a match to TRBD2. The CDR3 length is 14 residues. Germline CDR1 is SQVTM and CDR2 is ANQGSEA. The J segment lost 4 bases and the V segment lost 6 bases, leaving 9 bases of the junction unmatched. CDR3 DNA sequence: TGCAGCGTAACAGCGGGAGCTAAACCAGATACGCAGTATTTT. It specifies CSVTAGAKPDTQYF.